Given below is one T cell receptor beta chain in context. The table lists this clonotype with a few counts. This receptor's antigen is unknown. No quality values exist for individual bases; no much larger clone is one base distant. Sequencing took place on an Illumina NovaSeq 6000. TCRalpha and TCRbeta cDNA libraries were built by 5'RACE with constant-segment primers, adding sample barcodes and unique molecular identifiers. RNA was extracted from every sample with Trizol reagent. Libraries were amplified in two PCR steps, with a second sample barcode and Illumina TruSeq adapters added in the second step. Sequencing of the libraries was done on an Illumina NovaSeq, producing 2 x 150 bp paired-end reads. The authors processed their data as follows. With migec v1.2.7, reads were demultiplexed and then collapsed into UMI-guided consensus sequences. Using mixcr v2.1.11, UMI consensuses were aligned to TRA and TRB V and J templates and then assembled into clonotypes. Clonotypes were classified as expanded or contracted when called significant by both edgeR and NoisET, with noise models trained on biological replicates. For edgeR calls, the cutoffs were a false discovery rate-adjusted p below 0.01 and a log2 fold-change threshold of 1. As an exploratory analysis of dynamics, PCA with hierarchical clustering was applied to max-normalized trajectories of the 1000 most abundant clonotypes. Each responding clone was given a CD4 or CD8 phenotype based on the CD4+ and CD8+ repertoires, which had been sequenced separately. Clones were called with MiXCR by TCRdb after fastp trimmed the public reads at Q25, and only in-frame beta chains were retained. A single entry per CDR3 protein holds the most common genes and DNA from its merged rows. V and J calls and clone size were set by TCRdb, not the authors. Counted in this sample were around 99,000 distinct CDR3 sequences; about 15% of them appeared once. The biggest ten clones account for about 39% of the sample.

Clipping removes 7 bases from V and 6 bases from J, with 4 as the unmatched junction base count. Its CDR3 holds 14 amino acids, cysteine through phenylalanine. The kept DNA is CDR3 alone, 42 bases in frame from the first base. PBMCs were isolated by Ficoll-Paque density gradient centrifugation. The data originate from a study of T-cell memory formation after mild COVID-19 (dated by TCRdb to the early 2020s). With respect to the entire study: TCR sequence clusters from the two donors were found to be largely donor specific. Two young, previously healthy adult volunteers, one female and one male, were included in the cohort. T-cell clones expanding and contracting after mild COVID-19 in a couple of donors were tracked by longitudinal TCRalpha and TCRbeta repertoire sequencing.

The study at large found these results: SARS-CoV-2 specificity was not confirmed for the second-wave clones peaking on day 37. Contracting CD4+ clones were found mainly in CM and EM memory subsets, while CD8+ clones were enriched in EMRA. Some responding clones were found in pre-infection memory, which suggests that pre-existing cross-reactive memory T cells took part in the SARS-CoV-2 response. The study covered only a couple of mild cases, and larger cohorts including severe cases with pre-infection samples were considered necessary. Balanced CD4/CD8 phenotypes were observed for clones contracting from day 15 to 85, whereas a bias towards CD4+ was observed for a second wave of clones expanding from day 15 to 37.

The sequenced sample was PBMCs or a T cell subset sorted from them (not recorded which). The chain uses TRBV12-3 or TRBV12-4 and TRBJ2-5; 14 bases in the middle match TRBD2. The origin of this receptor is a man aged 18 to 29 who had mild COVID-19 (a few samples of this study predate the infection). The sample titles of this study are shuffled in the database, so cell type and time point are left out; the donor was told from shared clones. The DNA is TGTGCCAGCACAGGGACTAGCGGGGGAAAGACCCAGTACTTC. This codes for CASTGTSGGKTQYF.